The rows below give T cell receptor beta chains drawn from one sample of a study of CXCR3-negative and CXCR3-positive naive CD8 T cells. One entry per CDR3 protein, without DNA, is what TCRdb gives after re-calling the 5' RACE reads. The sample features over 35,000 distinct CDR3 sequences, with 14% in its top ten. Material for sequencing was memory CD8+ T cells from blood. These receptors came from a human donor in good health. Some clones in this sample may be carry-over from other donors' samples. The CDR3 runs from the conserved cysteine through the conserved F or W. Rows may omit the clone size; those that give it use once, few, many or a size class.

abundance	j_gene	v_gene	CDR3aa
.	TRBJ2-1	TRBV28	CASSPGTSGGYNEQFF
.	TRBJ2-7	TRBV12-3/TRBV12-4	CASSPLTPEQGQLDEQYF
.	TRBJ1-1	TRBV27	CASRTGGGLTEAFF
.	TRBJ2-7	TRBV7-6	CASSLKDKRYEQYF
.	TRBJ1-3	TRBV2	CASSESGIQSLSGNTIYF
.	TRBJ2-1	TRBV29-1	CSVVRWGFGNEQFF
.	TRBJ1-2	TRBV11-2	CASSPGPIINYGYTF
.	TRBJ2-1	TRBV6-6	CASTLDTYEQFF
.	TRBJ2-1	TRBV7-8	CASSLALSSYNEQFF
.	TRBJ1-1	TRBV20-1	CSALLPDTTLGAFF
.	TRBJ2-2	TRBV4-1	CASSQDRRGANTGELFF
.	TRBJ2-1	TRBV4-3	CASSQEVDGGSSYNEQFF
.	TRBJ2-7	TRBV7-6	CASSSRTGRAYEQYF
.	TRBJ2-6	TRBV19	CASTISGANVLTF
.	TRBJ1-1	TRBV29-1	CSVDVGGTEAFF
.	TRBJ2-7	TRBV12-3/TRBV12-4	CASSTQGTGNYEQYF
.	TRBJ2-7	TRBV28	CASTLGQGFYEQYF
.	TRBJ1-1	TRBV6-5	CASSYSGGGNTEAFF
.	TRBJ2-1	TRBV7-9	CASSSPGSYNEQFF
.	TRBJ2-1	TRBV20-1	CSVSGGAHEQFF
.	TRBJ2-7	TRBV12-3/TRBV12-4	CASSWVATAGVYEQYF
.	TRBJ1-3	TRBV4-3	CASSSSGLAGNTIYF
.	TRBJ2-7	TRBV12-3/TRBV12-4	CASSAGPTYEQYF
.	TRBJ2-1	TRBV12-3/TRBV12-4	CASSLTANEQFF
.	TRBJ2-1	TRBV7-3	CASSPSLMTSYNEQFF
.	TRBJ2-1	TRBV29-1	CSVEASVSVNEQFF
.	TRBJ2-7	TRBV20-1	CSAQWAGYGSYEQYF
.	TRBJ2-7	TRBV14	CASSQDLGRGAIQTYEQYF
.	TRBJ1-2	TRBV29-1	CSVEEEGTGGYGYTF
.	TRBJ2-3	TRBV12-3/TRBV12-4	CASSFPDRIPGPRTDTQYF
.	TRBJ1-2	TRBV29-1	CSVEEGIYYGYTF
.	TRBJ1-1	TRBV6-2/TRBV6-3	CASSYGLDRKNTEAFF
.	TRBJ2-7	TRBV29-1	CSVEGRPYEQYF
.	TRBJ1-6	TRBV29-1	CSVRGTEYNSPLHF
medium-sized	TRBJ1-1	TRBV28	CASSLAAGGGTEAFF
.	TRBJ2-7	TRBV7-8	CASSPLEGPSCEQYF
.	TRBJ2-7	TRBV7-6	CASSPGTSGSPEQYF
.	TRBJ2-7	TRBV29-1	CSVEVRNRAYEQYF
.	TRBJ2-3	TRBV6-2/TRBV6-3	CASSYGTSADTQYF
.	TRBJ2-7	TRBV12-3/TRBV12-4	CASSQDRGTYEQYF
.	TRBJ2-3	TRBV14	CASSQEQDADTQYF
.	TRBJ2-1	TRBV28	CASSGQGARSYNEQFF
.	TRBJ1-1	TRBV5-1	CASSLGDNPEAFF
.	TRBJ2-7	TRBV29-1	CSVNAQPTYEQYF
.	TRBJ1-1	TRBV29-1	CSVERDGHPGAFF
.	TRBJ2-7	TRBV6-2/TRBV6-3	CASRLTETYEQYF
.	TRBJ2-1	TRBV18	CASSTSGTGYNEQFF
.	TRBJ1-3	TRBV29-1	CSVENLTGVGGNTIYF
.	TRBJ2-7	TRBV28	CASSFIGTSPHEQYF
.	TRBJ2-1	TRBV6-2/TRBV6-3	CASSYSDPYNEQFF
.	TRBJ2-4	TRBV12-3/TRBV12-4	CASSTTGTGKNIQYF
.	TRBJ2-1	TRBV18	CASSPTGDVQFF
.	TRBJ2-1	TRBV29-1	CSVVPTSRNNEQFF
.	TRBJ2-5	TRBV29-1	CSVELPGDSQETQYF
.	TRBJ1-2	TRBV11-1	CASGTADINYGYTF
.	TRBJ1-5	TRBV6-2/TRBV6-3	CASSYYWGSGSNQPQHF
.	TRBJ2-3	TRBV7-9	CASSPAPSGGTDTQYF